Sequencing of this T cell receptor (beta chain) was carried out in a study of blood T cell repertoires in COVID-19. As for the study in general: Researchers got acute and convalescent COVID-19 samples from the United States, Italy and Spain. T cells, B-cell-depleted T cells, or PBMCs provided the cDNA or gDNA that served as material.

Per the authors' pipeline: The authors estimated nucleated cell counts from reference gene primer amplification. The method was immunoSEQ multiplex PCR; TCRdb's version includes in-frame clones alone and lacks a portion of them. That table is the source of V, J and clone size, and D and trimming were worked out from the DNA. The sample lists around 200,000 clones; about 78% were seen once. The ends were cut back, 3 bases at V and 4 bases at J, with 7 bases in the middle. The CDR3 has 13 residues. Germline V gene data show CDR1 as SGHRS and CDR2 as YFSETQ. The gene calls are TRBV5-1 and TRBJ2-2; perhaps TRBD2 as D (5 bases). Sequencing used peripheral blood. This clonotype was sampled from a woman between 65 and 79 years old with acute or convalescent COVID-19. CDR3 coding DNA: TGCGCCAGCAGCTCCACTAGCACCGGGGAGCTGTTTTTT. Protein product: CASSSTSTGELFF.